Only a few counts were recorded for the clone carrying this TCR beta chain. Each CDR3 protein is one row after TCRdb ran MiXCR on the 5' RACE reads. The repertoire holds around 490,000 distinct CDR3 sequences, with about 20% as singletons. The data belong to a study of identical twins. These data were also filed under a second study, of yellow fever vaccine responses in identical twins.

The material sequenced was CD4+ T cells sorted from blood. The TCR comes from a woman aged 18-29 years in good health.

Here the CDR3 reads CASSLGRVFF. DNA of the CDR3: TGTGCCAGCAGTTTAGGCAGGGTTTTCTTT. V gene TRBV28 combines with J gene TRBJ1-1; TRBD1 might be the D (5 bases). Germline assignment: CDR1 MDHEN and CDR2 SYDVKM. This CDR3 region has 10 residues. V dropped 2 bases and J dropped 13 bases, with 8 bases sitting between them.